This section outlines one T cell receptor beta chain sequence together with its context. The antigen remains unidentified. The sample belongs to a study of response to subunit inactivated influenza vaccine. General study findings and limits: Authors suggested each seasonal influenza vaccination recruits few new T cells.

Unmatched junction bases numbered 14, after V lost 6 bases and J lost 5 bases. Germline V CDR1 and CDR2: MNHEY, SVGEGT. This CDR3 contains 16 residues. TCRdb used MiXCR to reprocess the RT-PCR reads, holding one entry per CDR3 protein. There are about 800,000 distinct CDR3 sequences in the sample; about 20% occur only once, and roughly 10% lies in the top ten. This chain joins TRBV6-2 or TRBV6-3 and TRBJ2-7, with TRBD2 identical over 9 bases. This TCR was sampled from a man in his fifties who received an inactivated influenza vaccine. The sequencing used PBMCs from blood, collected around 5 days after vaccination. DNA for the CDR3: TGTGCCAGCAGCTGGATACCCGGGACTAGCTCGGACGAGCAGTACTTC. It yields the protein CASSWIPGTSSDEQYF.